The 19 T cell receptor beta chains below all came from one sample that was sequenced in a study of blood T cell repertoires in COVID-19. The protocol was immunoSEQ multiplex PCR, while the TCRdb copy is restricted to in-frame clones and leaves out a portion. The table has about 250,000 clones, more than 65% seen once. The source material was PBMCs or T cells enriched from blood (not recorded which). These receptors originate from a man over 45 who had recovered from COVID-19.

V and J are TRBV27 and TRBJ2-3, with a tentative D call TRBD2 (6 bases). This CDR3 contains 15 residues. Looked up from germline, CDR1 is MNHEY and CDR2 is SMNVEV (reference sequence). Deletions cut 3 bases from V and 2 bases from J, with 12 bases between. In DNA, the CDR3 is TGTGCCAGCAGTTTCTCGGAGGGGAACACAGATACGCAGTATTTT. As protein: CASSFSEGNTDTQYF.

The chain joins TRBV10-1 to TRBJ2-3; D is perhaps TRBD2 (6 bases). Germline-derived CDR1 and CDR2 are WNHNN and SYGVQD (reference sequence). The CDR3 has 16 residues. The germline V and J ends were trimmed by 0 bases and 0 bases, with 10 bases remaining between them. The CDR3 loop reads CASSESVAGSTDTQYF. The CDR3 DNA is TGCGCCAGCAGTGAGTCGGTTGCGGGAAGCACAGATACGCAGTATTTT.

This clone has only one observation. Here the CDR3 DNA reads TGTGCCAGCAGTGTCTCGAACACCGGGGAGCTGTTTTTT. Protein: CASSVSNTGELFF. This rearrangement joins TRBV6-4 to TRBJ2-2; no reliable D call. The germline gives CDR1 MRHNA, CDR2 SNTAGT. V gave up 4 bases and J gave up 0 bases, with 3 bases separating them. The CDR3 extends over 13 amino acids.

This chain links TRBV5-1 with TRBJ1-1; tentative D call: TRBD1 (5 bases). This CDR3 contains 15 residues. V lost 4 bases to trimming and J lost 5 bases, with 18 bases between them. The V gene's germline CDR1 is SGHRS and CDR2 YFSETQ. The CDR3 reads CASSPEVREGTEAFF. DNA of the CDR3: TGCGCCAGCAGCCCCGAAGTGAGGGAGGGGACTGAAGCTTTCTTT.

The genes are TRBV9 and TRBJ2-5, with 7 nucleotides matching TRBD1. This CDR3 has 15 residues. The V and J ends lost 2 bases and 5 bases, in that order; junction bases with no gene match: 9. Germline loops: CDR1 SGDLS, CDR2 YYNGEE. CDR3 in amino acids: CASSVRGGPQETQYF. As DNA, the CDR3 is TGTGCCAGCAGCGTCAGAGGGGGCCCCCAGGAGACCCAGTACTTC.

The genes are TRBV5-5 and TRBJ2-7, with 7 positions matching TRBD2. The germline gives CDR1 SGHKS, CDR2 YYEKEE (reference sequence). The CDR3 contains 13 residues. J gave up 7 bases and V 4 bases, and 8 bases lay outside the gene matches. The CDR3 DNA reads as TGTGCCAGCAGCGTGACTAGCTCGGAAGAGCAGTACTTC. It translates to CASSVTSSEEQYF.

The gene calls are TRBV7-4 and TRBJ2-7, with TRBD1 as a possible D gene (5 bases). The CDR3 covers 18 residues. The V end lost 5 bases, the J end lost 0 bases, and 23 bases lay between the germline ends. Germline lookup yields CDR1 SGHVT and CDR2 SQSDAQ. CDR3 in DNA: TGTGCCAGCAGCCCAAAGACAGTGGAGTCGGGCAGCTCCTACGAGCAGTACTTC. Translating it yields CASSPKTVESGSSYEQYF. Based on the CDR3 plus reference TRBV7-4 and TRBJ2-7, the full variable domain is GAGVSQSPRYKVAKRGRDVALRCDSISGHVTLYWYRQTLGQGSEVLTYSQSDAQRDKSGRPSGRFSAERPERSVSTLKIQRTEQGDSAVYLCASSPKTVESGSSYEQYFGPGTRLTVT.

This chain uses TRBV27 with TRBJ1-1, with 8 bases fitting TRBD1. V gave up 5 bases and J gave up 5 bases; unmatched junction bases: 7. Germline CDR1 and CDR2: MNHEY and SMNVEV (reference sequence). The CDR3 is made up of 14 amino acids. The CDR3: CASSPRTGSTEAFF. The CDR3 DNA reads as TGTGCCAGCAGTCCCAGGACAGGGTCAACTGAAGCTTTCTTT.

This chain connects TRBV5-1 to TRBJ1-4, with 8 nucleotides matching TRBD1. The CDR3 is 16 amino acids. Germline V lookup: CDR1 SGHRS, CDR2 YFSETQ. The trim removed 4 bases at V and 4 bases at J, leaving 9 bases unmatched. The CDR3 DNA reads TGCGCCAGCAGCCTCGGGACAGGTGGTTTTAATGAAAAACTGTTTTTT. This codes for CASSLGTGGFNEKLFF.

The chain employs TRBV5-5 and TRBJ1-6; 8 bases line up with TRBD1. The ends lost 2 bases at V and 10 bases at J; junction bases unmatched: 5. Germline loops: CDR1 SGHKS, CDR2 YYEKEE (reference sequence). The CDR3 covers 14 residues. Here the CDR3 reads CASSFPTGESPLHF. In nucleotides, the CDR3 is TGTGCCAGCAGCTTTCCGACAGGGGAGTCACCCCTCCACTTT.

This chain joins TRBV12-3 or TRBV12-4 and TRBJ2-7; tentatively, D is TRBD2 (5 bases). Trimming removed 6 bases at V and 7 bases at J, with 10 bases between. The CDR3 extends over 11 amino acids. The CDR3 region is CASRHRGEQYF. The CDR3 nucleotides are TGTGCCAGCAGGCACCGCGGGGAGCAGTACTTC.

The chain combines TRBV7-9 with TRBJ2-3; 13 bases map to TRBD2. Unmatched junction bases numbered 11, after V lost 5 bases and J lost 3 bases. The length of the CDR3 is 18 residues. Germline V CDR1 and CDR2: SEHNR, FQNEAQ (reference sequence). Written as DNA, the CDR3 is TGTGCCAGCAGCCATAAGGGGACTAGCGGGATTAGAACAGATACGCAGTATTTT. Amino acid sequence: CASSHKGTSGIRTDTQYF.

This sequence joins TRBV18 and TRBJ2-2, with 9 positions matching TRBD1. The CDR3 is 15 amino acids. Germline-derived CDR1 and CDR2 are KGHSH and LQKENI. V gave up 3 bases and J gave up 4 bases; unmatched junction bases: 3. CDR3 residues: CASSPMDRGTGELFF. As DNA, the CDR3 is TGTGCCAGCTCACCCATGGACAGGGGCACCGGGGAGCTGTTTTTT.

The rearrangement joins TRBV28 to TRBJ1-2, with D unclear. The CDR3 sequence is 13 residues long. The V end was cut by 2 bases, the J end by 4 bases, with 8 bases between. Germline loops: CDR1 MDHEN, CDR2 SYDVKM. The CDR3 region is CASSLQARYGYTF. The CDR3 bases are TGTGCCAGCAGTTTACAGGCTCGCTATGGCTACACCTTC.

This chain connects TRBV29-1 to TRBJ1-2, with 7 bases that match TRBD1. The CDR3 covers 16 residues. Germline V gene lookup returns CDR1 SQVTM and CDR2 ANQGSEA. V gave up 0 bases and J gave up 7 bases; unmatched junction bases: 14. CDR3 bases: TGCAGCGTTGAAGATCGTACAGGGGTCTCTCGCGGTGGCTACACCTTC. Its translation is CSVEDRTGVSRGGYTF.

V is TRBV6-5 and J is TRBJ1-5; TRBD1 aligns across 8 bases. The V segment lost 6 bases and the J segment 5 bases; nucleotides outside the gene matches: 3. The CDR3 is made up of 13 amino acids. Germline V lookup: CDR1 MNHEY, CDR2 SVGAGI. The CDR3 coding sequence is TGTGCCAGCAGATCAGGGGGCTATCAGCCCCAGCATTTT. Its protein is CASRSGGYQPQHF.

The CDR3 sequence is CSGTGTGLMNTEAFF. The CDR3 bases are TGCAGCGGTACCGGGACAGGCCTCATGAACACTGAAGCTTTCTTT. V and J are TRBV29-1 and TRBJ1-1; TRBD1 aligns across 8 bases. This CDR3 comprises 15 residues. The junction had 10 bases not matched to a gene; V was cut back by 7 bases and J by 0 bases. CDR1 is SQVTM and CDR2 is ANQGSEA in the germline V gene.

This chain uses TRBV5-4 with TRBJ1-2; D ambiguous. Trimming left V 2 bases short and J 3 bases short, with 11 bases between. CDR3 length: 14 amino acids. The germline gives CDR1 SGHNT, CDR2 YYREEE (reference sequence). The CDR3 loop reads CASSFPPGDYGYTF. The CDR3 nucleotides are TGTGCCAGCAGCTTTCCCCCCGGAGACTATGGCTACACCTTC.

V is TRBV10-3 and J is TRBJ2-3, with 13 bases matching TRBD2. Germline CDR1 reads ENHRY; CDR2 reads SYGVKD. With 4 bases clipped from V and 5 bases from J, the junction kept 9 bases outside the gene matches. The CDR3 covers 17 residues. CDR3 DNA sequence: TGTGCCATCAGTGCATTTGGACTAGCGGGAGTCGTAGATACGCAGTATTTT. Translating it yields CAISAFGLAGVVDTQYF.